These 5 T cell receptor beta chains were sequenced from one sample in a study of T cells in women clearing cervical HPV infection. The data were produced by immunoSEQ multiplex PCR, yet TCRdb's version contains in-frame clones alone and is incomplete. Its table records around 31,000 clones. Sequencing input: blood buffy coat. The receptors were gathered from a woman aged 18-69 years with a cervical HPV16 infection that either progressed to CIN3+ or cleared (not recorded which).

On this clone: The read halts 3 residues ahead of the CDR3 end, with the missing end drawn from the germline J gene. The chain combines TRBV20-1 with TRBJ2-5; 11 bases align to TRBD2. Losses at the gene ends were 6 bases for V and 0 bases for J; bases not matched to a gene: 12. In germline, CDR1 is DFQATT, CDR2 SNEGSKA (reference sequence). The CDR3 has 17 amino acids. The CDR3 spells CSATTLAGDSYQETQYF. Partial CDR3 DNA: TGCAGTGCCACCACACTAGCGGGGGATTCGTACCAAGAGACC.

Concerning this clone: The read falls 3 residues short of the CDR3 end, and the missing part is taken from the germline J gene. The gene calls are TRBV6-2 or TRBV6-3 and TRBJ1-2; a possible D gene is TRBD1 (6 bases). This CDR3 is 15 amino acids long. Germline V lookup: CDR1 MNHEY, CDR2 SVGEGT. The V end was cut by 2 bases, the J end by 5 bases, with 15 bases between. CDR3 DNA (partial): TGTGCCAGCAGTTACGCCGGGACATCCCCTTATGGC. Protein: CASSYAGTSPYG. The CDR3, in full, reads CASSYAGTSPYGYTF.

In regard to this clone: The CDR3 end lies 3 residues beyond the end of the read and is filled in from the germline J gene. The V call is TRBV7-9, the J call TRBJ1-2, with 10 bases that match TRBD1. CDR3 size: 15 residues. Per the germline V gene, CDR1 is SEHNR and CDR2 is FQNEAQ (reference sequence). The CDR3 sequence: CASSSGQGNYNDYTF. The DNA read from the CDR3 is TGTGCCAGCAGCTCGGGACAGGGGAACTACAATGAC. Based on the CDR3 plus reference TRBV7-9 and TRBJ1-2, the full variable domain is DTGVSQNPRHKITKRGQNVTFRCDPISEHNRLYWYRQTLGQGPEFLTYFQNEAQLEKSRLLSDRFSAERPKGSFSTLEIQRTEQGDSAMYLCASSSGQGNYNDYTFGSGTRLTVV.

Notes on this clone: Read sequence stops 3 residues before the CDR3 end, and the germline J gene provides the missing end. The gene calls are TRBV19 and TRBJ1-2, with D possibly being TRBD1 (5 bases). Germline V gene lookup returns CDR1 LNHDA and CDR2 SQIVND (reference sequence). The CDR3 is made up of 14 amino acids. CDR3 residues: CASSIGGNGYDYTF. The CDR3 bases that were read are TGTGCCAGTAGTATCGGGGGGAACGGGTACGAC.

Turning to this clone: Read sequence stops 3 residues before the CDR3 end, and the germline J gene provides the missing end. The chain is built from TRBV7-3 and TRBJ2-7, with D possibly TRBD2 on 7 matching bases. Germline V gene data show CDR1 as SGHTA and CDR2 as FQGTGA. The CDR3 contains 15 residues. Trimming cost V 3 bases and J 5 bases, with 17 bases left between them. The CDR3 loop reads CASSFLGGALDEQYF. The DNA read from the CDR3 is TGTGCCAGCAGCTTCCTGGGGGGGGCACTCGACGAG.